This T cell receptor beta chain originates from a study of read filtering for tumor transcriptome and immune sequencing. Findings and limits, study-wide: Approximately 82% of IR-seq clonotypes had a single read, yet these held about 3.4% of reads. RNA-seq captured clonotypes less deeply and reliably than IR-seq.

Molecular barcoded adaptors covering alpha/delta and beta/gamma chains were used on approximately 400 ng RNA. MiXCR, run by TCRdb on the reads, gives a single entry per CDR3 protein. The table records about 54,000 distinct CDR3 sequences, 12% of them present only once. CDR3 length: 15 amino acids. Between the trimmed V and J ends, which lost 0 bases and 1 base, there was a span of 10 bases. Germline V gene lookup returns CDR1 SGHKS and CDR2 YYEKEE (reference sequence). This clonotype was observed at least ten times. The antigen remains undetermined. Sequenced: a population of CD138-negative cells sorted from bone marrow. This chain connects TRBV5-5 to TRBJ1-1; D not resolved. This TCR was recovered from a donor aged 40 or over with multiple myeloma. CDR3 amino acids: CASSLGAASNTEAFF. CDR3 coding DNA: TGTGCCAGCAGCTTGGGGGCAGCGTCGAACACTGAAGCTTTCTTT.